There are many counts of the clone carrying this TCR beta chain. Its antigen is undetermined. These patients, aged 18 to 65, had recently diagnosed hyperthyroidism lasting under 2 months. Any patient presenting with uncontrolled infection, other autoimmune disease, pregnancy or lactation was left out. The CDR3 is 13 amino acids. Germline values: CDR1 SEHNR, CDR2 FQNEAQ (reference sequence). V lost 1 base, J lost 7 bases, and 11 bases lay in between. These data are taken from a study of T cells in Graves' hyperthyroidism and ophthalmopathy. RNA transcripts provided the source from which TCR beta CDR3 regions were amplified. The HTBI primer set was used in a first-round RT-PCR of the TCR CDR3. TCRdb fed the multiplex PCR reads into MiXCR, producing one record per CDR3 protein. The profile covers 300,000 to 450,000 distinct CDR3 sequences, with about 15% appearing a single time and approximately 11% taken by the ten largest.

General study findings and limits: Most expanded thyroid clonotypes above 0.001 recurred in blood. Before onset, by a median of approximately 5.9 months, the model predicted ophthalmopathy.

The sequence came from a woman aged 60-75 years with Graves' hyperthyroidism. The chain couples TRBV7-9 to TRBJ2-7, with D tentatively TRBD1 or TRBD2 (5 bases each). Sequenced input: blood. CDR3 protein: CASSLVERGEQYF. Here the CDR3 DNA reads TGTGCCAGCAGCTTAGTGGAGAGGGGTGAGCAGTACTTC.